The 27 T cell receptor beta chains below were found in one sample sequenced in a study of technical replicates of blood from a handful of donors. This table comes from immunoSEQ multiplex PCR, and its TCRdb copy is limited to in-frame clones, with some not included. The data contain 55,000 to 85,000 clones, approximately 96% of them singletons. Sequenced: T cells isolated from PBMCs. Every receptor here comes from a human donor in good health.

The V and J genes are TRBV7-8 and TRBJ1-2; D is unresolved. Germline assignment: CDR1 SGHVS and CDR2 FQNEAQ. The CDR3 has 20 amino acids. Trimming shortened V by 4 bases and J by 6 bases, and 33 bases separated the two germline ends. As DNA, the CDR3 is TGTGCCAGCAGCTCCTTACCTTCCACAGTGCCCGGGGAAGCCCCGGATGGCTACACCTTC. This sequence encodes CASSSLPSTVPGEAPDGYTF.

The gene calls are TRBV5-1 and TRBJ2-5; D ambiguous. There are 14 residues in the CDR3. The germline V and J ends were trimmed by 2 bases and 4 bases, with 12 bases remaining between them. Germline values: CDR1 SGHRS, CDR2 YFSETQ. CDR3 bases: TGCGCCAGCAGCTTAATAGAGAATTCAGAGACCCAGTACTTC. Protein: CASSLIENSETQYF.

V usage is TRBV11-2 and J usage is TRBJ2-5; possible D gene TRBD2, 5 bases. The CDR3 has 13 residues. Trimming shortened V by 7 bases and J by 5 bases, and 14 bases separated the two germline ends. The V gene's germline CDR1 is SGHAT and CDR2 FQNNGV. The CDR3 here is CASNKRARETQYF. The CDR3 DNA reads TGTGCCAGCAACAAGAGGGCCAGGGAGACCCAGTACTTC.

The chain has TRBV11-1 and TRBJ2-2, with D tentatively TRBD2 (5 bases). The CDR3 consists of 17 residues. From germline, CDR1 is SGHAT and CDR2 FQDESV (reference sequence). Deletions cut 1 base from V and 10 bases from J, with 22 bases between. The CDR3 DNA reads TGTGCCAGCAGCTTAGGAACTAGGGTCCGGGAAAGCAAGGAGCTGTTTTTT. The encoded protein is CASSLGTRVRESKELFF.

The chain carries TRBV19 and TRBJ1-5, with unresolved D. Germline V gene sequence: CDR1 LNHDA, CDR2 SQIVND (reference sequence). The CDR3 runs 15 residues. Trimming took 3 bases from V and 0 from J, leaving 9 bases between them. DNA of the CDR3: TGTGCCAGTAGTATTTCCGGGAATAGCAATCAGCCCCAGCATTTT. This sequence encodes CASSISGNSNQPQHF.

The CDR3 loop reads CASSSTSGGQETQYF. CDR3 sequence (DNA): TGTGCCAGCAGTTCGACTAGCGGGGGGCAAGAGACCCAGTACTTC. This rearrangement joins TRBV6-1 to TRBJ2-5, with 13 bases fitting TRBD2. V was clipped by 5 bases and J by 2 bases; unmatched bases: 2. The germline gives CDR1 MNHNS, CDR2 SASEGT. The CDR3 runs to 15 residues.

The chain employs TRBV4-1 and TRBJ2-3, with a possible D match to TRBD1 (7 bases). Germline V gene data show CDR1 as MGHRA and CDR2 as YSYEKL. This CDR3 contains 14 residues. V gave up 6 bases and J gave up 5 bases, with 15 bases separating them. For the CDR3, the DNA is TGCGCCAGCAGGGAGGGGGCGGAGAGAGATACGCAGTATTTT. Its protein is CASREGAERDTQYF.

The J gene is TRBJ1-5, the V gene TRBV15; D is uncertain. CDR3 length: 12 amino acids. Looked up from germline, CDR1 is LNHNV and CDR2 is YYDKDF (reference sequence). Trimming shortened V by 8 bases and J by 5 bases, and 10 bases separated the two germline ends. The CDR3 DNA follows: TGTGCCACCGGGAGGGAATATCAGCCCCAGCATTTT. Translated: CATGREYQPQHF. Complete variable domain (other parts from reference TRBV15 and TRBJ1-5): DAMVIQNPRYQVTQFGKPVTLSCSQTLNHNVMYWYQQKSSQAPKLLFHYYDKDFNNEADTPDNFQSRRPNTSFCFLDIRSPGLGDTAMYLCATGREYQPQHFGDGTRLSIL.

This sequence joins TRBV19 and TRBJ1-1; no clear D. CDR1 is LNHDA and CDR2 is SQIVND in the germline V gene (reference sequence). Trimming pared 2 bases from V and 0 bases from J, leaving 7 bases between. The CDR3 loop spans 14 amino acids. This CDR3 is CASSIFGVNTEAFF. For the CDR3, the DNA is TGTGCCAGTAGTATATTTGGAGTGAACACTGAAGCTTTCTTT.

This chain links TRBV5-6 with TRBJ2-7, with a weak D call TRBD2 (5 bases). The CDR3 has 15 amino acids. Germline V lookup: CDR1 SGHDT, CDR2 YYEEEE. V was clipped by 4 bases and J by 5 bases, with 19 bases between them. The CDR3 sequence: CASSPLTRIKDEQYF. In DNA form, the CDR3 reads TGTGCCAGCAGCCCTCTAACTAGAATTAAGGACGAGCAGTACTTC.

The V gene is TRBV5-1, the J gene TRBJ2-3; D ambiguous. Germline V gene data show CDR1 as SGHRS and CDR2 as YFSETQ. The CDR3 length is 16 residues. The germline V and J ends were trimmed by 0 bases and 6 bases, with 17 bases remaining between them. CDR3 bases: TGCGCCAGCAGCTTGGAAGTAGCTACCGGTTGGGATACGCAGTATTTT. Translated, it gives CASSLEVATGWDTQYF.

The gene calls are TRBV5-4 and TRBJ2-3; 9 bases agree with TRBD1. This CDR3 spans 14 amino acids. CDR1 SGHNT and CDR2 YYREEE come from the germline V gene (reference sequence). V lost 4 bases, J lost 3 bases, and 3 bases stayed unmatched. The CDR3 is CASSQDRGTDTQYF. As DNA, the CDR3 is TGTGCCAGCAGCCAGGACAGGGGAACAGATACGCAGTATTTT.

The J gene is TRBJ1-1, the V gene TRBV11-2; 7 positions agree with TRBD1. Trimming at V came to 1 base and at J to 7 bases, leaving 12 bases not matched to a gene. The CDR3 covers 16 residues. The germline V gene encodes CDR1 SGHAT and CDR2 FQNNGV. CDR3: CASSLVTGVEHDEAFF. In DNA form, the CDR3 reads TGTGCCAGCAGCTTAGTCACAGGGGTAGAGCATGATGAAGCTTTCTTT.

This clone was recorded only once. The chain couples TRBV2 to TRBJ1-5, with 9 bases matching TRBD1. CDR3 length equals 17 residues. Losses at the gene ends were 5 bases for V and 5 bases for J; bases not matched to a gene: 13. Germline V gene data show CDR1 as SNHLY and CDR2 as FYNNEI. CDR3 region: CASSLDHSGTGYQPQHF. The CDR3 DNA reads as TGTGCCAGCAGTCTTGATCACTCCGGGACAGGGTATCAGCCCCAGCATTTT.

The chain combines TRBV1 with TRBJ1-1; TRBD1 is the table's D call and was not checked against the DNA. TRBV1 is a known pseudogene. The CDR3 covers 14 residues. The CDR3 loop reads CTSSRQGDDTEAFF. DNA of the CDR3: TGCACCAGCAGCCGGCAGGGGGACGACACTGAAGCTTTCTTT.

The chain is built from TRBV5-8 and TRBJ2-3, with D possibly matching TRBD1 (6 bases). The V end lost 0 bases, the J end lost 6 bases, and 17 bases lay between the germline ends. The CDR3 loop spans 16 amino acids. Germline V gene lookup returns CDR1 SGHTS and CDR2 YDEGEE. The CDR3 nucleotides are TGTGCCAGCAGCTTGGCCGGGCAGGGGTTGGCGGATACGCAGTATTTT. Its protein is CASSLAGQGLADTQYF.

The CDR3 spells CASSQDPPRDWEQYF. CDR3 DNA: TGTGCCAGCAGCCAAGATCCTCCCCGGGATTGGGAGCAGTACTTC. The V and J genes are TRBV4-2 and TRBJ2-7; a possible D gene is TRBD2 (5 bases). CDR3 length equals 15 residues. CDR1 is LGHNA, CDR2 YNFKEQ, per germline. The V and J ends lost 0 bases and 7 bases respectively, with 16 bases between them.

This chain joins TRBV14 and TRBJ2-5; maybe TRBD1 (5 bases). Germline CDR1 reads SGHDN; CDR2 reads FVKESK. Trimming shortened V by 4 bases and J by 5 bases, and 17 bases separated the two germline ends. The CDR3 consists of 15 residues. This CDR3 is CASSPLRPRQETQYF. DNA of the CDR3: TGTGCCAGCAGCCCCCTAAGACCCCGACAGGAGACCCAGTACTTC.

The J gene is TRBJ2-3, the V gene TRBV9; D is unclear. This CDR3 spans 15 amino acids. Per germline, CDR1 SGDLS and CDR2 YYNGEE. The V gene lost 0 bases and the J gene lost 0 bases, with 8 bases spanning the gap. The CDR3 bases are TGTGCCAGCAGCGTAGTGGCGACTAGCACAGATACGCAGTATTTT. It yields the protein CASSVVATSTDTQYF.

V and J are TRBV2 and TRBJ1-3; TRBD1 agrees at 12 bases. Losses at the gene ends were 6 bases for V and 9 bases for J; bases not matched to a gene: 6. The CDR3 is made up of 14 amino acids. Germline V gene data show CDR1 as SNHLY and CDR2 as FYNNEI. CDR3 amino acids: CASSGTGGRGTIYF. The CDR3 region has the DNA TGTGCCAGCAGCGGGACAGGGGGCCGTGGCACCATATATTTT.

This clone came up once. The chain uses TRBV4-1 and TRBJ1-1; D is possibly TRBD1 (5 bases). The CDR3 is 15 residues long. Germline loops: CDR1 MGHRA, CDR2 YSYEKL. V lost 7 bases and J lost 4, with 19 bases in between. This CDR3 reads CASNSPTGGSTEAFF. The CDR3 DNA sequence: TGCGCCAGCAACTCGCCTACCGGGGGAAGCACTGAAGCTTTCTTT.

The chain recombines TRBV28 with TRBJ2-7; 9 bases fit TRBD2. V was pared by 5 bases and J by 6 bases, with 8 bases of the junction left unmatched. Germline V lookup: CDR1 MDHEN, CDR2 SYDVKM. The CDR3 sequence is 14 residues long. This chain's CDR3 is CASSIPGLAFEQYF. For the CDR3, the DNA is TGTGCCAGCAGTATACCGGGACTAGCTTTCGAGCAGTACTTC.

The chain recombines TRBV7-8 with TRBJ2-5; TRBD2 agrees at 8 bases. Per germline, CDR1 SGHVS and CDR2 FQNEAQ. The CDR3 length is 17 residues. Trimming took 2 bases from V and 5 from J; bases not matched to a gene: 13. The CDR3 spells CASSLISGGSLGETQYF. In DNA form, the CDR3 reads TGTGCCAGCAGCTTAATAAGCGGGGGTTCTCTGGGGGAGACCCAGTACTTC.

The CDR3 loop is CASSELGRVAPDTQYF. The CDR3 DNA reads as TGTGCCAGCAGTGAACTTGGCAGGGTTGCCCCAGATACGCAGTATTTT. The genes are TRBV6-1 and TRBJ2-3, with D maybe TRBD1 (5 bases). The CDR3 has 16 amino acids. In germline, CDR1 is MNHNS, CDR2 SASEGT. V lost 2 bases and J lost 4, with 16 bases in between.

The chain combines TRBV7-9 with TRBJ2-3, with 10 bases that match TRBD2. Germline-derived CDR1 and CDR2 are SEHNR and FQNEAQ (reference sequence). The CDR3 covers 16 residues. The ends lost 5 bases at V and 4 bases at J; junction bases unmatched: 9. CDR3 nucleotide sequence: TGTGCCAGCAGCCTACCGAGCGGGGGGGCCGCAGATACGCAGTATTTT. Translated: CASSLPSGGAADTQYF.

The gene calls are TRBV14 and TRBJ1-1; D is uncertain. CDR1 is SGHDN and CDR2 is FVKESK in the germline V gene. The CDR3 spans 14 residues. V was cut by 2 bases and J by 4 bases, with 11 bases left in between. As DNA, the CDR3 is TGTGCCAGCAGCCAACAGGCCTCTTCCACTGAAGCTTTCTTT. Residues: CASSQQASSTEAFF. Complete variable domain (other parts from reference TRBV14 and TRBJ1-1): EAGVTQFPSHSVIEKGQTVTLRCDPISGHDNLYWYRRVMGKEIKFLLHFVKESKQDESGMPNNRFLAERTGGTYSTLKVQPAELEDSGVYFCASSQQASSTEAFFGQGTRLTVV.

V gene TRBV6-1 combines with J gene TRBJ2-7; D may be TRBD1 (6 bases). The CDR3 contains 19 residues. Trimming took off 2 bases at V and 0 bases at J, with 23 bases between the two ends. CDR1 is MNHNS, CDR2 SASEGT, per germline. The CDR3 protein is CASSEYIPGQITSSYEQYF. The DNA for the CDR3 is TGTGCCAGCAGTGAATATATACCCGGACAGATTACGAGCTCCTACGAGCAGTACTTC.